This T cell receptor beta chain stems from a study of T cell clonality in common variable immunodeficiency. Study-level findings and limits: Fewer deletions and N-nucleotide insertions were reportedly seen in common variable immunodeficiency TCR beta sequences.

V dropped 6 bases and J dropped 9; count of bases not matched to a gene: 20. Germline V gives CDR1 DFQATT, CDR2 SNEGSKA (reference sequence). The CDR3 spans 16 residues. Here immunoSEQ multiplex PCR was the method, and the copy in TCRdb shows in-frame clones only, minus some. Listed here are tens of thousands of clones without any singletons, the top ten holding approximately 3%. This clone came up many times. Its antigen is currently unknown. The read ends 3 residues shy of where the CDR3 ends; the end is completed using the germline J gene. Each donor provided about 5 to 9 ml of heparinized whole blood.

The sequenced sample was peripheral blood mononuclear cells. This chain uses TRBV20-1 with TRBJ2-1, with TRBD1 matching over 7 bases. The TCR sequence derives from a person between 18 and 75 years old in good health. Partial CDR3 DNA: TGCAGTGCCTACCTTGTTAGCCTAGGGGGCTCAGGTGAG. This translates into CSAYLVSLGGSGE. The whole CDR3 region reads CSAYLVSLGGSGEQFF.